This T cell receptor (beta chain) was observed in a study of cytomegalovirus exposure and HLA in healthy donors. Study conclusions and caveats: Some TCR beta chains (roughly 160 of them) were listed as cytomegalovirus-associated. There were some V segments, including TRBV6-2 and TRBV6-3, excluded as indistinguishable. TCR beta V- and J-gene trimming was later associated with a missense DCLRE1C variant.

The CDR3 covers 16 residues. V shed 1 base, J shed 6 bases, and the junction held 8 bases outside the gene matches. Germline values: CDR1 KGHSH, CDR2 LQKENI. In regard to this clone: Antigen unknown.

Both 60 Vbeta primers and 13 Jbeta primers went into the PCR. This table comes from immunoSEQ multiplex PCR, and its TCRdb copy is limited to in-frame clones, with some not included. The top ten hold less than 5% of the sample, which has about 140,000 clones, about 78% seen once. The TCR sequence derives from a man over 45 in good health and CMV-seropositive. Sequences were obtained from PBMCs. This chain connects TRBV18 to TRBJ1-1; TRBD1 matches 10 bases. CDR3 sequence reads: CASSPLWTGGRAEAFF. The CDR3 bases are TGTGCCAGCTCACCACTATGGACAGGGGGAAGGGCTGAAGCTTTCTTT.